The 10 T cell receptor beta chains below come from one sample, sequenced in a study of response to subunit inactivated influenza vaccine. TCRdb re-analysed the RT-PCR reads in MiXCR, keeping a single row per CDR3 protein. The table lists approximately 200,000 distinct CDR3 sequences, around 15% of them singletons. The input for sequencing was CD8+ T cells sorted from PBMCs, taken approximately 5 days after vaccination. These receptors were collected from a man between 45 and 60 years old who received an inactivated influenza vaccine.

This clonotype was detected a few times. The chain combines TRBV5-6 with TRBJ2-7; D is perhaps TRBD2 (6 bases). CDR3 length: 14 residues. CDR1 and CDR2 from the germline V gene are SGHDT and YYEEEE. Trimming left V 9 bases short and J 3 bases short, with 19 bases between. The CDR3, as DNA: TGTGCCACCGGCGTGGGGGGTCTTTTCTACGAGCAGTACTTC. Translated, it gives CATGVGGLFYEQYF.

This clonotype came up many times. The chain uses TRBV6-5 and TRBJ2-1; TRBD2 agrees at 7 bases. The CDR3 contains 17 residues. Looked up from germline, CDR1 is MNHEY and CDR2 is SVGAGI. V lost 0 bases to trimming and J lost 0 bases; unmatched junction nucleotides: 5. The CDR3 bases are TGTGCCAGCAGTTACTCCGGCGGGGGAAGCTCCTACAATGAGCAGTTCTTC. The encoded protein is CASSYSGGGSSYNEQFF.

The chain uses TRBV6-1 and TRBJ1-5; D is possibly TRBD1 (6 bases). V was shortened by 7 bases and J by 5 bases, with 15 bases between the two germline ends. In germline, CDR1 is MNHNS, CDR2 SASEGT. The CDR3 sequence is 14 residues long. This chain's CDR3 is CASMIGRGDQPQHF. DNA for the CDR3: TGTGCCAGCATGATAGGCAGGGGAGATCAGCCCCAGCATTTT.

This clonotype was recorded at least ten times. The chain joins TRBV10-3 to TRBJ2-5; no definite D call. CDR1 and CDR2 from the germline V gene are ENHRY and SYGVKD. V dropped 4 bases and J dropped 3 bases, with 6 bases sitting between them. The CDR3 extends over 12 amino acids. The CDR3 nucleotides read TGTGCCATCAGTGGTCCGGAAGAGACCCAGTACTTC. This translates into CAISGPEETQYF.

This clonotype was detected many times. The rearrangement uses TRBV24-1 and TRBJ2-1; D might be TRBD1 (7 bases). The CDR3 runs to 13 residues. The V and J ends lost 3 bases and 9 bases respectively, with 11 bases between them. Germline loops: CDR1 KGHDR, CDR2 SFDVKD. The DNA for the CDR3 is TGTGCCACCAGTGATGGAGGGGACAGTGAGCAGTTCTTC. This encodes CATSDGGDSEQFF.

The sample holds many counts of this clonotype. The V and J genes are TRBV20-1 and TRBJ2-7; 10 positions agree with TRBD2. The CDR3 length is 13 residues. Germline lookup yields CDR1 DFQATT and CDR2 SNEGSKA (reference sequence). With V trimmed by 7 bases and J by 2 bases, 5 bases remained unmatched. This CDR3 reads CSGVGTSAYEQYF. In DNA form, the CDR3 reads TGCAGTGGCGTCGGGACTAGCGCCTACGAGCAGTACTTC.

The table lists this clonotype with a few counts. This rearrangement joins TRBV27 to TRBJ1-6; D gene ambiguous. The CDR3 runs to 12 residues. From germline, CDR1 is MNHEY and CDR2 SMNVEV (reference sequence). V lost 5 bases, J lost 11 bases, and 10 bases lay in between. The CDR3 bases are TGTGCCAGCAGTCACCCCGGGGCACCCCTCCACTTT. Its translation: CASSHPGAPLHF.

This clonotype was counted ten times or more. This chain connects TRBV10-2 to TRBJ2-1; TRBD2 is a possible D gene (6 bases). Trimming pared 2 bases from V and 1 base from J, leaving 9 bases between. Per germline, CDR1 WSHSY and CDR2 SAAADI. This CDR3 has 15 amino acids. CDR3 region: CASSEGAGSYNEQFF. The CDR3 region has the DNA TGCGCCAGCAGTGAGGGGGCGGGATCCTACAATGAGCAGTTCTTC.

Ten or more counts support this clonotype. The genes are TRBV2 and TRBJ2-2; TRBD2 agrees at 13 bases. The CDR3 runs 18 residues. Germline V CDR1 and CDR2: SNHLY, FYNNEI. V lost 6 bases, J lost 3 bases, and 10 bases stayed unmatched. The CDR3 loop reads CASRAGTSGEHYTGELFF. DNA for the CDR3: TGTGCCAGCAGGGCGGGGACTAGCGGGGAACATTACACCGGGGAGCTGTTTTTT. Complete variable domain (other parts from reference TRBV2 and TRBJ2-2): EPEVTQTPSHQVTQMGQEVILRCVPISNHLYFYWYRQILGQKVEFLVSFYNNEISEKSEIFDDQFSVERPDGSNFTLKIRSTKLEDSAMYFCASRAGTSGEHYTGELFFGEGSRLTVL.

This clonotype was seen more than once but under ten times. This chain uses TRBV20-1 with TRBJ1-2, with D tentatively TRBD1 (5 bases). This CDR3 spans 14 amino acids. The germline V gene has CDR1 DFQATT and CDR2 SNEGSKA (reference sequence). The ends were cut back, 0 bases at V and 6 bases at J, with 14 bases in the middle. CDR3 loop: CSARDPDSLHGYTF. The CDR3 nucleotides read TGCAGTGCTAGAGACCCCGACAGTCTGCATGGCTACACCTTC.